A single sample is the source of the 18 T cell receptor beta chains below, sequenced in a study of beta chain features in type 1 diabetes. TCRB transcripts that were expressed got sequenced, as all of the isolated RNA had been reverse transcribed. This table comes from immunoSEQ multiplex PCR, and its TCRdb copy is limited to in-frame clones, with some not included. This sample yields over 350,000 clones, of which about 16% are seen a single time; 0.019% belongs to the top ten. The sample was naive CD4+ T cells from blood. Receptor source: a woman aged 18-29 years in good health.

J is TRBJ2-1 and V is TRBV29-1; 7 nucleotides line up with TRBD1. This CDR3 spans 12 amino acids. The V gene's germline CDR1 is SQVTM and CDR2 ANQGSEA. V shed 4 bases and J 7 bases; nucleotides not matched to a gene: 4. The CDR3 loop is CSVATGVNEQFF. CDR3 sequence (DNA): TGCAGCGTTGCAACAGGGGTAAATGAGCAGTTCTTC.

The V gene is TRBV7-2, the J gene TRBJ2-7; D is unresolved. CDR1 and CDR2 (germline): SGHTA, FQGNSA. CDR3 size: 12 residues. V shed 5 bases and J shed 3 bases, with 8 bases lying between them. CDR3 region: CASSVGVYEQYF. DNA of the CDR3: TGTGCCAGCAGCGTTGGAGTCTACGAGCAGTACTTC.

The chain joins TRBV7-2 to TRBJ2-5; unclear D gene. The CDR3 is made up of 12 amino acids. V dropped 5 bases and J dropped 0 bases, with 4 bases sitting between them. Germline values: CDR1 SGHTA, CDR2 FQGNSA. CDR3 sequence: CASSLYQETQYF. CDR3 DNA: TGTGCCAGCAGCCTTTACCAAGAGACCCAGTACTTC.

The genes are TRBV11-1 and TRBJ2-7; D uncertain. The V and J ends lost 3 bases and 7 bases respectively, with 13 bases between them. This CDR3 region has 13 residues. CDR1 and CDR2 from the germline V gene are SGHAT and FQDESV (reference sequence). The CDR3 DNA is TGTGCCAGCAGCTTTCGTCTGGTCGGGGAGCAGTACTTC. Translation: CASSFRLVGEQYF.

The chain has TRBV5-1 and TRBJ1-1; 9 nucleotides match TRBD1. The CDR3 spans 15 residues. Germline trimming cut 0 bases from V and 8 bases from J; bases unmatched to any gene: 8. Germline V gene lookup returns CDR1 SGHRS and CDR2 YFSETQ. The CDR3 DNA follows: TGCGCCAGCAGCTTGGAGGGGACAGGGCTGGGGGAAGCTTTCTTT. Translation gives CASSLEGTGLGEAFF.

There are a few counts of this clone. The chain employs TRBV6-6 and TRBJ2-7; 12 positions match TRBD2. This CDR3 is 15 amino acids long. In germline, CDR1 is MNHNY, CDR2 SVGAGI (reference sequence). The V segment lost 5 bases and the J segment 2 bases; nucleotides outside the gene matches: 4. DNA of the CDR3: TGTGCCAGCAGTCAAGGACTAGCGGGGACCTACGAGCAGTACTTC. It encodes CASSQGLAGTYEQYF.

This clone has more than one count but fewer than ten. V is TRBV2 and J is TRBJ2-5; 8 bases align to TRBD1. The V and J ends lost 2 bases and 6 bases, in that order; junction bases with no gene match: 5. The CDR3 covers 14 residues. Per the germline V gene, CDR1 is SNHLY and CDR2 is FYNNEI. The CDR3 DNA reads as TGTGCCAGCAGTGAACAGGGGGCTAGGAAGACCCAGTACTTC. It codes for CASSEQGARKTQYF.

This sequence joins TRBV4-3 and TRBJ2-7; 8 nucleotides align to TRBD1. CDR1 is LGHNA and CDR2 is YSLEER in the germline V gene. The V segment lost 1 base and the J segment 6 bases; nucleotides outside the gene matches: 17. The CDR3 consists of 18 residues. The CDR3 DNA reads TGCGCCAGCAGCCAAGTCACAGGGGGAAGAAGGTGGGGTGGCGAGCAGTACTTC. Translation gives CASSQVTGGRRWGGEQYF.

This clone came up a few times. The V and J genes are TRBV14 and TRBJ2-7, with 8 bases fitting TRBD2. This CDR3 has 16 amino acids. Germline CDR1 reads SGHDN; CDR2 reads FVKESK. V lost 4 bases and J lost 0; bases outside the gene matches: 8. The CDR3 region has the DNA TGTGCCAGCAGCCCTGTCACTAGCGGTTTCTCCTACGAGCAGTACTTC. Its protein is CASSPVTSGFSYEQYF.

There are a few counts of this clone. This sequence joins TRBV4-3 and TRBJ2-3, with D perhaps TRBD2 (5 bases). Trimming stripped 2 bases from V and 2 bases from J, with 11 bases between. CDR1 and CDR2 from the germline V gene are LGHNA and YSLEER. The CDR3 spans 15 residues. As DNA, the CDR3 is TGCGCCAGCAGCCAATATGAGGGCTACACAGATACGCAGTATTTT. Its translation is CASSQYEGYTDTQYF.

In its sample, this clone was seen a few times. The J gene is TRBJ2-3, the V gene TRBV7-9; 12 nucleotides align to TRBD2. The CDR3 is 16 amino acids. V was pared by 5 bases and J by 4 bases, with 7 bases of the junction left unmatched. Germline values: CDR1 SEHNR, CDR2 FQNEAQ (reference sequence). The CDR3 sequence: CASSQRLAGDADTQYF. The CDR3 nucleotides are TGTGCCAGCAGCCAAAGACTAGCGGGAGACGCAGATACGCAGTATTTT.

In DNA form, the CDR3 reads TGTGCCAGCAGGAAGGGACAGGGCACCGGGGAGCTGTTTTTT. Protein product: CASRKGQGTGELFF. The gene calls are TRBV2 and TRBJ2-2, with TRBD1 identical over 9 bases. The CDR3 extends over 14 amino acids. Germline CDR1 is SNHLY and CDR2 is FYNNEI. The ends lost 6 bases at V and 4 bases at J; junction bases unmatched: 3. Combining the CDR3 with reference TRBV2 and TRBJ2-2 gives the whole variable domain EPEVTQTPSHQVTQMGQEVILRCVPISNHLYFYWYRQILGQKVEFLVSFYNNEISEKSEIFDDQFSVERPDGSNFTLKIRSTKLEDSAMYFCASRKGQGTGELFFGEGSRLTVL.

The chain links TRBV5-6 to TRBJ1-3; TRBD1 might be the D (5 bases). The CDR3 is 14 amino acids. Germline values: CDR1 SGHDT, CDR2 YYEEEE. V gave up 3 bases and J gave up 0 bases, with 7 bases separating them. The DNA for the CDR3 is TGTGCCAGCAGCTCGACAGACTCTGGAAACACCATATATTTT. This sequence encodes CASSSTDSGNTIYF.

This clone showed up just a few times. The chain combines TRBV5-1 with TRBJ1-2, with 8 bases lining up with TRBD1. This CDR3 contains 13 residues. Germline CDR1 reads SGHRS; CDR2 reads YFSETQ. V lost 4 bases, J lost 7 bases, and 6 bases stayed unmatched. The CDR3 spells CASSPGQDPGYTF. The CDR3 DNA reads as TGCGCCAGCAGCCCGGGACAGGATCCTGGCTACACCTTC.

The J gene is TRBJ2-1, the V gene TRBV7-2; 11 nucleotides align to TRBD2. This CDR3 comprises 17 residues. Trimming removed 0 bases from V and 8 bases from J; junction bases left unmatched: 9. The germline V gene encodes CDR1 SGHTA and CDR2 FQGNSA. The CDR3 is CASSLAPTSGSFYEQFF. In DNA form, the CDR3 reads TGTGCCAGCAGCTTAGCACCAACTAGCGGGAGTTTCTATGAGCAGTTCTTC.

This clone turned up a few times. V usage is TRBV5-1 and J usage is TRBJ1-2; D unclear. Trimming took 0 bases from V and 8 from J, leaving 14 bases between them. CDR1 and CDR2 (germline): SGHRS, YFSETQ. The CDR3 spans 14 residues. In DNA, the CDR3 is TGCGCCAGCAGCTTGGGTACCCATGGAGGAGGCTACACCTTC. Encoded protein: CASSLGTHGGGYTF.

V gene TRBV29-1 combines with J gene TRBJ1-4; 7 nucleotides match TRBD1. Germline values: CDR1 SQVTM, CDR2 ANQGSEA. This CDR3 spans 12 amino acids. CDR3 loop: CSAGQLNEKLFF. The DNA for the CDR3 is TGCAGTGCGGGACAGCTTAATGAAAAACTGTTTTTT.

This clone showed up just a few times. The V call is TRBV7-9, the J call TRBJ1-2; 9 bases map to TRBD1. Germline V gives CDR1 SEHNR, CDR2 FQNEAQ (reference sequence). This CDR3 is built from 15 residues. V lost 5 bases and J lost 7; bases outside the gene matches: 11. The CDR3 region is CASSTGTGPLTGYTF. The CDR3 DNA is TGTGCCAGCAGCACCGGGACAGGGCCCCTTACTGGCTACACCTTC.